The rows below give T cell receptor beta chains drawn from one sample of a study of T cells after yellow fever vaccination. TCRdb re-derived calls from the 5' RACE reads in MiXCR, one entry per CDR3 protein. The data hold 140,000 to 150,000 distinct CDR3 sequences, with under 8% observed a single time. The starting material was CD4+ T cells sorted from PBMCs, obtained 10 days after the yellow fever booster vaccination. The receptor set was obtained from a young man who received the YFV17D yellow fever vaccine. Both conserved end residues are part of each CDR3. A D gene is named only where the DNA matches it firmly. Only some rows state a clone size, as once, few, many or a class for expanded clones.

d_gene	v_gene	j_gene	abundance	CDR3nt	CDR3aa
TRBD1	TRBV5-1	TRBJ1-2	few	TGCGCCAGCAGCACGACAGGGAGTTATGGCTACACCTTC	CASSTTGSYGYTF
TRBD2	TRBV12-3/TRBV12-4	TRBJ2-3	many	TGTGCCAGCATCCATAGCGGGAGCCCAGATACGCAGTATTTT	CASIHSGSPDTQYF
.	TRBV12-3/TRBV12-4	TRBJ2-7	many	TGTGCCAGCAGCCCCGGTAGCGGTCCCTACGAGCAGTACTTC	CASSPGSGPYEQYF
.	TRBV6-1	TRBJ1-1	many	TGTGCCAGCAGTGAAGTTATGGTAAATGAAGCTTTCTTT	CASSEVMVNEAFF
.	TRBV5-1	TRBJ2-1	many	TGCGCCAGCAGCCGGGATGAAGGAGACTACAATGAGCAGTTCTTC	CASSRDEGDYNEQFF
.	TRBV30	TRBJ2-1	few	TGTGCCTGGATTTCTAGGAGCGCCCTCTCCTACAATGAGCAGTTCTTC	CAWISRSALSYNEQFF
TRBD2	TRBV9	TRBJ2-5	many	TGTGCCAGCAGCGTAGGCCCAGCGGGGCGAATCCAAGAGACCCAGTACTTC	CASSVGPAGRIQETQYF
TRBD2	TRBV4-2	TRBJ2-7	few	TGTGCCAGCAGCCAAGATGTTAGGGCTAGCGGGAGGAAATTCTACGAGCAGTACTTC	CASSQDVRASGRKFYEQYF
.	TRBV25-1	TRBJ2-2	many	TGTGCCAGCAGTTCCGCCGGAGTCGGGGAGCTGTTTTTT	CASSSAGVGELFF
TRBD1	TRBV20-1	TRBJ1-5	many	TGCAGTGCCGCCGGGACAGACAATCAGCCCCAGCATTTT	CSAAGTDNQPQHF
TRBD1	TRBV20-1	TRBJ1-2	few	TGCAGTGCTAGAGATCTCCAGGGGGGAAGGGGGGACTATGGCTACACCTTC	CSARDLQGGRGDYGYTF
TRBD1	TRBV15	TRBJ2-1	many	TGTGCCACCAGCAGGGACCCGGGACAGAAAGGGGCAGAGCAGTTCTTC	CATSRDPGQKGAEQFF
.	TRBV7-9	TRBJ1-1	many	TGTGCCAGCAGCTTAGGAACCGGGAGTATGAACACTGAAGCTTTCTTT	CASSLGTGSMNTEAFF
.	TRBV20-1	TRBJ2-3	.	TGCAGTTGCGCTCCCCCCCTGCTCTCAGATACGCAGTATTTT	CSCAPPLLSDTQYF
.	TRBV7-6	TRBJ2-2	many	TGTGCCAGCAGCTTACAGCCCTCCGGGGAGCTGTTTTTT	CASSLQPSGELFF
.	TRBV7-2	TRBJ2-1	many	TGTGCCAGCAGCCAACGGGACTTCAATGAGCAGTTCTTC	CASSQRDFNEQFF
TRBD2	TRBV20-1	TRBJ2-3	many	TGCAGTGCTAGTGGGGGACTAGCGGGAGGGGGTAGCACAGATACGCAGTATTTT	CSASGGLAGGGSTDTQYF
.	TRBV6-2/TRBV6-3	TRBJ1-4	many	TGTGCCAGCAGTTACTCGAAAGAAAAACTGTTTTTT	CASSYSKEKLFF
.	TRBV9	TRBJ2-3	many	TGTGCCAGCAGCGTAGCCGGACTGACTTCAGATACGCAGTATTTT	CASSVAGLTSDTQYF
.	TRBV7-9	TRBJ1-2	.	TGTGCCAGCAGCTTACAGGGACGCCGGAAGAATGGCTACACCTTC	CASSLQGRRKNGYTF
.	TRBV3-1	TRBJ2-1	.	TGTGCCAGCAGCTCTATCAACAATGAGCAGTTCTTC	CASSSINNEQFF
TRBD2	TRBV5-4	TRBJ2-2	.	TGTGCCAGCAGCCCGACTAGCGGGAGTCGGACCGGGGAGCTGTTTTTT	CASSPTSGSRTGELFF
TRBD2	TRBV5-1	TRBJ2-2	many	TGCGCCAGCAGCTTGGATAGCGGGAGAAACACCGGGGAGCTGTTTTTT	CASSLDSGRNTGELFF
TRBD1	TRBV18	TRBJ2-5	many	TGTGCCAGCTCAAATGACAGGGGCTCAACGGAGACCCAGTACTTC	CASSNDRGSTETQYF
.	TRBV11-2	TRBJ2-1	.	TGTGCCAGCAGCTTAAGTCCCGGGTACAATGAGCAGTTCTTC	CASSLSPGYNEQFF
.	TRBV7-2	TRBJ2-5	many	TGTGCCAGCAGCTCCCTAAGGGAGGAGACCCAGTACTTC	CASSSLREETQYF
TRBD2	TRBV7-2	TRBJ2-1	many	TGTGCCAGCAGTACCGGGACTAGCGAGTACAATGAGCAGTTCTTC	CASSTGTSEYNEQFF
.	TRBV6-5	TRBJ2-1	many	TGTGCCAGCACCCTACGGGGACGGCGGGATGAGCAGTTCTTC	CASTLRGRRDEQFF
.	TRBV19	TRBJ2-1	few	TGTGCCAGTAGTATACGGTCTAATGAGCAGTTCTTC	CASSIRSNEQFF
.	TRBV5-1	TRBJ2-1	many	TGCGCCAGCAGCTTGGACCCCCACGGCGATGAGCAGTTCTTC	CASSLDPHGDEQFF
.	TRBV20-1	TRBJ1-4	many	TGCAGTGCTAGAGTCGCGGGGGATGAAAAACTGTTTTTT	CSARVAGDEKLFF